These 2 T cell receptor beta chains originate from one sample sequenced in a study of molecular identifiers for immune sequencing clone quantification (dated by TCRdb to the late 2010s). The library was built by means of PCR. The sample was run on an Illumina HiSeq 4000. The public reads were run again by TCRdb, first through fastp at Q25 and then through MiXCR, and only productive beta chains were kept. Each entry is one CDR3 protein sequence, shown with its most common DNA and genes. The sample table records about 320,000 distinct CDR3 sequences; roughly a fifth of these occur just once. Of the sample, 0.7% to 0.9% falls within the top ten clones. Material for sequencing was naive CD8+ T cells from blood, with Jurkat cell RNA spiked in. This specimen's cell subset or site label, per the study, means: FACS-sorted CD8+CD4-CCR7+CD45RA+ naive T cells. The receptors were sampled from a human donor in good health. Some libraries in this study had Jurkat cell RNA spiked in.

The chain carries TRBV4-1 and TRBJ2-1; 11 bases are a match to TRBD2. The CDR3 is made up of 15 amino acids. V shed 6 bases, J shed 7 bases, and the junction held 8 bases outside the gene matches. The germline gives CDR1 MGHRA, CDR2 YSYEKL. CDR3 region: CASSYTSGSSNEQFF. CDR3 in DNA: TGCGCCAGCAGTTATACTAGCGGGAGTAGTAATGAGCAGTTCTTC.

Remarks on this clonotype: The junction shows a germline mismatch at one end, possibly a read error. This chain joins TRBV4-3 and TRBJ1-4; D unclear. CDR1 and CDR2 (germline): LGHNA, YSLEER. The CDR3 totals 15 residues. The CDR3 is CASSQVGFVEEKLLF. The CDR3, as DNA: TGCGCCAGCAGCCAAGTGGGGTTCGTCGAAGAAAAACTGCTTTTT.